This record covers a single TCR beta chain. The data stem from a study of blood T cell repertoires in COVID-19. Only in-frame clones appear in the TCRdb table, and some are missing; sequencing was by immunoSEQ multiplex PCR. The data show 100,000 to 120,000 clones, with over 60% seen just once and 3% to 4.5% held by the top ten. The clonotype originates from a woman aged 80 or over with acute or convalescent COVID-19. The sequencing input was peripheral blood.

This CDR3 reads CASSVGRSNQPQHF. CDR3 nucleotides: TGTGCCAGCAGTGTAGGCAGGTCCAATCAGCCCCAGCATTTT. This rearrangement joins TRBV2 to TRBJ1-5; D not resolved. This CDR3 has 14 residues. The germline V and J ends were trimmed by 4 bases and 3 bases, with 10 bases remaining between them. CDR1 and CDR2 (germline): SNHLY, FYNNEI.